The source of this T cell receptor beta chain is a study of early stage breast cancer tumors. As for the study in general: Average read coverage per sample was 9 to 10-fold.

With regard to this clone: Its antigen remains unidentified.

Study findings and constraints: In about 90% of the 16 patients, blood comparison separated tumor from normal breast.

The CDR3 has 16 residues. Trimming stripped 3 bases from V and 7 bases from J, with 18 bases between. Germline V CDR1 and CDR2: SGHTA, FQGNSA. Produced via immunoSEQ multiplex PCR; TCRdb's table is partial and in-frame only. Of about 70,000 clones in the sample, around 80% are singletons; the top ten hold about 4.5%. The chain uses TRBV7-2 and TRBJ2-2, with D perhaps TRBD1 (5 bases). The clonotype comes from a person in their 40s with breast cancer. The specimen sequenced was blood. The CDR3 DNA is TGTGCCAGCAGCTTCGAGGCAGGGATCAAAATCGGGGAGCTGTTTTTT. Translating it yields CASSFEAGIKIGELFF.